This TCR beta chain was obtained from a study of OX40 agonist ivuxolimab in advanced cancers. Libraries were prepared by immunoSEQ multiplex PCR; TCRdb keeps only in-frame clonotypes and omits some of them. This sample yields about 98,000 clones, of which around 94% are seen a single time; 0.2% to 0.3% belongs to the top ten. Specimen: CD4+ or CD8+ T cells sorted from blood, collected in a trial of the OX40 agonist ivuxolimab. The clonotype originates from an adult with an advanced solid tumor such as melanoma, head and neck, liver or kidney cancer.

The CDR3 is CSARPADTQYF. In DNA form, the CDR3 reads TGCAGTGCTAGACCGGCAGATACGCAGTATTTT. This chain links TRBV20-1 with TRBJ2-3; D gene unclear. Trimming removed 2 bases from V and 4 bases from J, with 4 bases in between. The CDR3 sequence is 11 residues long. Germline CDR1 and CDR2: DFQATT and SNEGSKA (reference sequence).